Following are 21 T cell receptor beta chains from one sample sequenced in a study of cytomegalovirus exposure and HLA in healthy donors. PCR involved 60 Vbeta and 13 Jbeta primers. Sequencing used immunoSEQ multiplex PCR; TCRdb keeps in-frame clones, though not all of them. The data show some 130,000 clones, with about 70% seen just once and roughly 2.5% held by the top ten. The sequencing input was PBMCs. These receptors were collected from a woman aged 40 to 55 in good health and CMV-seronegative.

This chain uses TRBV5-4 with TRBJ1-4; weak D call: TRBD1 (5 bases). From germline, CDR1 is SGHNT and CDR2 YYREEE (reference sequence). The CDR3 runs to 15 residues. The germline V and J ends were trimmed by 4 bases and 3 bases, with 13 bases remaining between them. The CDR3 bases are TGTGCCAGCAGCGCAAACCAGGGTTCTAATGAAAAACTGTTTTTT. It translates to CASSANQGSNEKLFF.

The genes are TRBV18 and TRBJ2-5, with D possibly TRBD2 on 5 matching bases. Per the germline V gene, CDR1 is KGHSH and CDR2 is LQKENI. The CDR3 runs 15 residues. Trimming shortened V by 8 bases and J by 1 base, and 17 bases separated the two germline ends. The chain's CDR3 is CASKPPGEPQETQYF. CDR3 in DNA: TGTGCCAGCAAACCACCCGGGGAACCCCAAGAGACCCAGTACTTC.

The chain employs TRBV7-6 and TRBJ2-1; 7 positions match TRBD1. The J segment lost 8 bases and the V segment lost 2 bases, leaving 12 bases of the junction unmatched. The germline V gene has CDR1 SGHVS and CDR2 FNYEAQ. CDR3 length: 16 amino acids. Here the CDR3 DNA reads TGTGCCAGCAGCTTATTCCCAGGGGGATCGGGCGATGAGCAGTTCTTC. This encodes CASSLFPGGSGDEQFF.

This clone was counted a single time. This sequence joins TRBV25-1 and TRBJ1-1; D might be TRBD1 (6 bases). V dropped 8 bases and J dropped 4 bases, with 17 bases sitting between them. Germline CDR1 MGHDK, CDR2 SYGVNS. This CDR3 contains 14 residues. Written as DNA, the CDR3 is TGTGCCAGCTCCCGTGGGGAGGGGGGCACTGAAGCTTTCTTT. It yields the protein CASSRGEGGTEAFF.

The V and J genes are TRBV5-6 and TRBJ1-3; 7 bases are a match to TRBD1. Germline trimming cut 2 bases from V and 4 bases from J; bases unmatched to any gene: 12. The germline V gene encodes CDR1 SGHDT and CDR2 YYEEEE. CDR3 size: 17 residues. CDR3 bases: TGTGCCAGCAGCTTTACTTCGACAGGGCTAGGGGGAAACACCATATATTTT. Protein: CASSFTSTGLGGNTIYF.

In regard to this clone: At one boundary the junction diverges from the germline segment, which might be a read error. Other DNA sequences from this sample encode an identical CDR3 as well. This chain connects TRBV2 to TRBJ1-1, with D perhaps matching TRBD1 (5 bases). The CDR3 covers 13 residues. Per the germline V gene, CDR1 is SNHLY and CDR2 is FYNNEI. The DNA for the CDR3 is TGTGCAGGGGCCTCACCCATGAACACTGAGGCTTTCTTT. This sequence encodes CAGASPMNTEAFF.

The chain uses TRBV12-5 and TRBJ1-1; TRBD1 agrees at 9 bases. Germline CDR1 and CDR2: LGHNT and FRNRAP. The junction had 6 bases not matched to a gene; V was cut back by 5 bases and J by 2 bases. The CDR3 extends over 15 amino acids. CDR3 sequence reads: CASGAGTGFNTEAFF. The DNA of the CDR3 is TGTGCTAGTGGTGCCGGGACAGGGTTCAACACTGAAGCTTTCTTT.

The chain couples TRBV6-5 to TRBJ1-2; 7 positions match TRBD1. The length of the CDR3 is 14 residues. J lost 4 bases, V lost 6 bases, and 8 bases had no gene match. CDR1 is MNHEY, CDR2 SVGAGI, per germline. The CDR3 here is CASSYRQGVYGYTF. The CDR3 nucleotides read TGTGCCAGCAGCTACAGACAGGGAGTCTATGGCTACACCTTC.

This clone appeared once. The J gene is TRBJ1-1, the V gene TRBV6-6; tentatively, D is TRBD1 (6 bases). Trimming removed 7 bases at V and 1 base at J, with 16 bases between. The CDR3 runs 15 residues. Germline CDR1 and CDR2: MNHNY and SVGAGI (reference sequence). CDR3 residues: CASTSPGVWNTEAFF. The CDR3 nucleotides read TGTGCCAGCACCTCGCCAGGGGTTTGGAACACTGAAGCTTTCTTT.

The chain employs TRBV2 and TRBJ1-5; a weak D match, TRBD1 (5 bases). V was shortened by 5 bases and J by 1 base, with 12 bases between the two germline ends. CDR1 and CDR2 from the germline V gene are SNHLY and FYNNEI. This CDR3 region has 15 residues. The CDR3 reads CASSTRQGSNQPQHF. The CDR3 region has the DNA TGTGCCAGCAGTACCCGGCAGGGCAGCAATCAGCCCCAGCATTTT.

This sequence joins TRBV10-3 and TRBJ2-7; D is uncertain. The V gene lost 3 bases and the J gene lost 3 bases, with 6 bases spanning the gap. The V gene's germline CDR1 is ENHRY and CDR2 SYGVKD. This CDR3 comprises 12 residues. The CDR3 spells CAISDANYEQYF. Written as DNA, the CDR3 is TGTGCCATCAGTGATGCGAACTACGAGCAGTACTTC.

CDR3 residues: CAWSGPDTQYF. CDR3 DNA: TGTGCCTGGAGTGGGCCTGATACGCAGTATTTT. This chain links TRBV30 with TRBJ2-3; unclear D gene. Trimming removed 1 base at V and 6 bases at J, with 5 bases between. The CDR3 has 11 residues. Germline loops: CDR1 GTSNPN, CDR2 SVGIG (reference sequence).

V is TRBV4-1 and J is TRBJ1-2; maybe TRBD1 (5 bases). The V end was cut by 3 bases, the J end by 4 bases, with 12 bases between. Per germline, CDR1 MGHRA and CDR2 YSYEKL. The CDR3 totals 14 residues. The CDR3: CASSQSGGTYGYTF. CDR3 coding DNA: TGCGCCAGCAGCCAGTCTGGGGGGACCTATGGCTACACCTTC.

The chain recombines TRBV29-1 with TRBJ2-5; a possible D gene is TRBD1 (7 bases). The DNA end is more similar to TRBJ2-7, so the J call may be wrong. This CDR3 region has 15 residues. CDR1 SQVTM and CDR2 ANQGSEA come from the germline V gene. CDR3 residues: CSVGGQGEVGDEQYF. The CDR3 DNA reads TGCAGCGTTGGTGGCCAGGGGGAGGTCGGGGACGAGCAGTACTTC.

This chain links TRBV4-3 with TRBJ1-1, with 7 bases fitting TRBD1. The V and J ends lost 0 bases and 1 base, in that order; junction bases with no gene match: 11. This CDR3 contains 18 residues. Germline CDR1 LGHNA, CDR2 YSLEER. The CDR3 coding sequence is TGCGCCAGCAGCCAAGATCGGCCGAACAGGGGAAGGAACACTGAAGCTTTCTTT. This codes for CASSQDRPNRGRNTEAFF.

This clone was detected a few times. The J gene is TRBJ2-7, the V gene TRBV7-9; D possibly corresponds to TRBD1 (6 bases). The CDR3 is made up of 12 amino acids. Trimming left V 4 bases short and J 3 bases short, with 7 bases between. Germline CDR1 reads SEHNR; CDR2 reads FQNEAQ (reference sequence). The CDR3 is CASSSGHYEQYF. The CDR3 nucleotides are TGTGCCAGCAGCTCGGGACACTACGAGCAGTACTTC.

This sequence joins TRBV18 and TRBJ1-1, with D maybe TRBD1 (5 bases). Germline CDR1 is KGHSH and CDR2 is LQKENI. The CDR3 length is 13 residues. Trimming cost V 2 bases and J 4 bases, with 8 bases left between them. The CDR3 coding sequence is TGTGCCAGCTCACCATTGGGGCGCACTGAAGCTTTCTTT. Protein: CASSPLGRTEAFF.

The CDR3 loop reads CASSLGTSGSNEQFF. In DNA form, the CDR3 reads TGCGCCAGCAGCTTGGGGACTAGCGGGAGCAATGAGCAGTTCTTC. The chain couples TRBV5-1 to TRBJ2-1, with 13 bases identical to TRBD2. The germline CDR1 and CDR2 sequences are SGHRS and YFSETQ. This CDR3 has 15 amino acids. With 0 bases clipped from V and 6 bases from J, the junction kept 0 bases outside the gene matches.

This clone has more than one count but fewer than ten. The rearrangement links TRBV29-1 to TRBJ1-1, with TRBD1 as a possible D gene (5 bases). CDR3 size: 12 residues. The V end lost 6 bases, the J end lost 4 bases, and 12 bases lay between the germline ends. Per the germline V gene, CDR1 is SQVTM and CDR2 is ANQGSEA. CDR3 DNA sequence: TGCAGCGTCGTCGACAGCAGCACTGAAGCTTTCTTT. Translating it yields CSVVDSSTEAFF.

This chain uses TRBV5-1 with TRBJ2-3; 9 bases are a match to TRBD2. There are 16 residues in the CDR3. CDR1 SGHRS and CDR2 YFSETQ come from the germline V gene. V lost 0 bases, J lost 5 bases, and 7 bases stayed unmatched. The CDR3 protein is CASSLDWRGGRDTQYF. The CDR3, as DNA: TGCGCCAGCAGCTTGGATTGGCGGGGGGGCCGAGATACGCAGTATTTT. Filled out from reference TRBV5-1 and TRBJ2-3, the complete variable domain reads KAGVTQTPRYLIKTRGQQVTLSCSPISGHRSVSWYQQTPGQGLQFLFEYFSETQRNKGNFPGRFSGRQFSNSRSEMNVSTLELGDSALYLCASSLDWRGGRDTQYFGPGTRLTVL.

This clone was counted only a few times. The chain has TRBV30 and TRBJ1-2; D is possibly TRBD1 (5 bases). Between the trimmed V and J ends, which lost 4 bases and 3 bases, there was a span of 18 bases. Germline CDR1 is GTSNPN and CDR2 is SVGIG (reference sequence). This CDR3 has 15 amino acids. CDR3 sequence reads: CAWNRGRGGDYGYTF. CDR3 coding DNA: TGTGCCTGGAATCGAGGCCGTGGGGGGGACTATGGCTACACCTTC.